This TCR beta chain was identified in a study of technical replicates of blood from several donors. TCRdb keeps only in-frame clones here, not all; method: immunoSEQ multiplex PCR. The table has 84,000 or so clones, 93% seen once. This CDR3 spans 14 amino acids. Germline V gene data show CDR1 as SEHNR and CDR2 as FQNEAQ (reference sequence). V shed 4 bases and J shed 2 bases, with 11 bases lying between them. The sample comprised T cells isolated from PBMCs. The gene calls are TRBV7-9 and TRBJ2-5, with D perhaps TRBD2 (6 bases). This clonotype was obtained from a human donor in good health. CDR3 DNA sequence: TGTGCCAGCAGCTCCGGGAGTACGCAAGAGACCCAGTACTTC. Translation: CASSSGSTQETQYF.